The table lists the clone carrying this TCR beta chain with a few counts. Its target is not known. PCR was performed a second time for roughly 6 to 12 cycles using a sample-barcoded 5' primer and a J-beta primer mix. TCRdb re-derived calls from the 5' RACE reads in MiXCR, one entry per CDR3 protein. Among hundreds of thousands of distinct CDR3 sequences listed, roughly 56% were seen once. This sample stems from a study of blood T cells in healthy people across ages. Study-wide context: Through template switching, about one barcoded beta molecule was captured per two T cells, as measured in model experiments. Whole-study findings and limits: Estimates of total diversity, which came from one million sequenced T cells, were considered to be underestimates. A strong correlation between TCR beta diversity and naive T cell percentage was seen.

Germline assignment: CDR1 SGHAT and CDR2 FQNNGV. The CDR3 has 16 amino acids. J lost 11 bases, V lost 4 bases, and 16 bases had no gene match. All donors came from Russia, were Caucasian and healthy, and spanned ages about 6 to 90. This receptor was taken from a man aged 35 to 55 in good health. V usage is TRBV11-2 and J usage is TRBJ2-5; TRBD2 matches 10 bases. Sequences were obtained from blood. This CDR3 reads CASSSQTSGRYNEQYF. The CDR3 nucleotides are TGTGCCAGCAGCTCGCAGACTAGCGGGCGGTACAATGAGCAGTACTTC.